This T cell receptor (beta chain) was retrieved from a study of blood T cell repertoires in COVID-19. The assay was immunoSEQ multiplex PCR, and TCRdb's table has in-frame clones only and misses some. The sample yields 300,000 to 400,000 clones, 87% seen once. This clone was counted between two and nine times. The CDR3 is 13 amino acids. V lost 6 bases, J lost 5 bases, and 13 bases lay in between. The germline V gene has CDR1 LNHDA and CDR2 SQIVND (reference sequence). Seattle patients were enrolled during active infection and followed longitudinally. Sequencing used peripheral blood. The gene calls are TRBV19 and TRBJ2-5, with D possibly being TRBD1 (6 bases). The TCR comes from a man aged 25-40 years with COVID-19, enrolled during active disease. CDR3 sequence reads: CASRPQGFETQYF. CDR3 in DNA: TGTGCCAGTAGACCTCAGGGGTTTGAGACCCAGTACTTC.